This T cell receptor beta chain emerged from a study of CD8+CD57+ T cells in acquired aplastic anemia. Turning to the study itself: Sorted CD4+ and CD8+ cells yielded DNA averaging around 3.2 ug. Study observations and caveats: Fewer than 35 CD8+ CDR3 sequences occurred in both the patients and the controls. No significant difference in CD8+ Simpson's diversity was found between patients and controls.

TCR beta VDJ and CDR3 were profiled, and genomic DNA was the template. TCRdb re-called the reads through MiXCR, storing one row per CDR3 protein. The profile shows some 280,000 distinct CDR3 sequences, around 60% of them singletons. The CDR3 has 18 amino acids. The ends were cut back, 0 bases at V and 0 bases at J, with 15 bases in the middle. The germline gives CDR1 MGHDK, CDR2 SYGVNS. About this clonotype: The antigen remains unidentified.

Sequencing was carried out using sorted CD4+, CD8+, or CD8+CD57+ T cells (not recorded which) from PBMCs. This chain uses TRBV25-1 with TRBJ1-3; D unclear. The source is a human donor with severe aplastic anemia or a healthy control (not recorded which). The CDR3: CASSEYLLAPPSGNTIYF. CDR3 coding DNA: TGTGCCAGCAGTGAATATCTCCTCGCCCCTCCCTCTGGAAACACCATATATTTT.